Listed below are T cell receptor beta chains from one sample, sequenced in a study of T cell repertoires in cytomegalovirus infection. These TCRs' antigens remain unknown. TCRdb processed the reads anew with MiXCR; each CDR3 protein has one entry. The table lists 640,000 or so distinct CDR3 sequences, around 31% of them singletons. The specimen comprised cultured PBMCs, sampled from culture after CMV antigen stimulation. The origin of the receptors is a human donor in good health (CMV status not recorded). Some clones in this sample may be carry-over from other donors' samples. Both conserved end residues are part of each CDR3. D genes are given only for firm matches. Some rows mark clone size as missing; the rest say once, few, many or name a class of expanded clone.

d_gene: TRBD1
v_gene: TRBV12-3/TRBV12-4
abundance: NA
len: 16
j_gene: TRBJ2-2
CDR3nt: TGTGCCAGCAGAGGACAGGGGTCCGTTGCCACCGGGGAGCTGTTTTTT
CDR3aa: CASRGQGSVATGELFF

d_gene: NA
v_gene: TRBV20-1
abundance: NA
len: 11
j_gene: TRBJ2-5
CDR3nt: TGCAGTGCGATAGTCCAAGAGACCCAGTACTTC
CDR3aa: CSAIVQETQYF

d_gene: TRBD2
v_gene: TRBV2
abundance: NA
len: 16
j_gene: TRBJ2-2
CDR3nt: TGTGCCAGCTTTAAAGGGACTAGCGGGACGGCCGGGGAGCTGTTTTTT
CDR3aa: CASFKGTSGTAGELFF

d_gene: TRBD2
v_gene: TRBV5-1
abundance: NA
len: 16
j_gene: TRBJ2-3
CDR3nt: TGCGCCAGCAGCTACCAGGCGGGGCTAGCGGGAGATACGCAGTATTTT
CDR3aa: CASSYQAGLAGDTQYF

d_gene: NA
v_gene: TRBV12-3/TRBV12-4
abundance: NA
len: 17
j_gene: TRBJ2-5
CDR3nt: TGTGCCAGCAGTTTCCCCGTGGGGCCGGGAGAAGATGAGACCCAGTACTTC
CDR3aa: CASSFPVGPGEDETQYF

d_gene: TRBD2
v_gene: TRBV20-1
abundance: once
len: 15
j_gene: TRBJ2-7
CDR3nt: TGCAGTGCCACGATAGCGGGAAGGGTCCAAAACGAGCAGTACTTC
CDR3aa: CSATIAGRVQNEQYF

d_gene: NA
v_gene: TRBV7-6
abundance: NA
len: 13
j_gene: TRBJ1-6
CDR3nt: TGTGCCAGCAGCCTTAGTGGGGGATCACCCCTCCACTTT
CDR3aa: CASSLSGGSPLHF

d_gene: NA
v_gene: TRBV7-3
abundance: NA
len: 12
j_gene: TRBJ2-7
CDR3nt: TGTGCCAGCAGCTTAATGCGATACGAGCAGTACTTC
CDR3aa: CASSLMRYEQYF

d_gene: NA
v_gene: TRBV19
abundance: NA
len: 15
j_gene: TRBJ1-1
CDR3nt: TGTGCCAGTAGTCCACCGGGGAGGGGGAACACTGAAGCTTTCTTT
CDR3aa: CASSPPGRGNTEAFF

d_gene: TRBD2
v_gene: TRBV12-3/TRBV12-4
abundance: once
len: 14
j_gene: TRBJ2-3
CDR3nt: TGTGCCAGCCGGCGGGAGAGCGGCACAGATACGCAGTATTTT
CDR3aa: CASRRESGTDTQYF

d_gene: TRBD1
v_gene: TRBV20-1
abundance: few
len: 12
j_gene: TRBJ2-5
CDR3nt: TGCAGTGCTAGGCAGGGGGAGGAGACCCAGTACTTC
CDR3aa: CSARQGEETQYF

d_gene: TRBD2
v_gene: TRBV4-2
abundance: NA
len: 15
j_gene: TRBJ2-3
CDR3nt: TGTGCCAGCTTGGGTAGCGGGGCTAGCACAGATACGCAGTATTTT
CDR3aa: CASLGSGASTDTQYF

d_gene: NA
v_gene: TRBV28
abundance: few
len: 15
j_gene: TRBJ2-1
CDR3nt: TGTGCCAGCAGACCCAGGGGACCAACCTACAATGAGCAGTTCTTC
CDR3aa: CASRPRGPTYNEQFF

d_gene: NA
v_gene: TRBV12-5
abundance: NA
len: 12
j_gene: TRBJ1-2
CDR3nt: TGTGCTAGTGGTTTGTGGTCGTATGGCTACACCTTC
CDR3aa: CASGLWSYGYTF

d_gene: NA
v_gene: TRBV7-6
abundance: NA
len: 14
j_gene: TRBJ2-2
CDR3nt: TGTGCCAGCAGCTTGGTGGCGAGTTCCGGGGAGCTGTTTTTT
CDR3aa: CASSLVASSGELFF

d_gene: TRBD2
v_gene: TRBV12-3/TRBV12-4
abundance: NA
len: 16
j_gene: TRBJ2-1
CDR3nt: TGTGCCAGCAGCCAAACTAGCGGCCACTCCTACAATGAGCAGTTCTTC
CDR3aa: CASSQTSGHSYNEQFF

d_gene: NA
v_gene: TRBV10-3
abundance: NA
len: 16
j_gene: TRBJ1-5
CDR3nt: TGTGCCATCAGTGATGGCCAGGGCATGGGCAATCAGCCCCAGCATTTT
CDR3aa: CAISDGQGMGNQPQHF

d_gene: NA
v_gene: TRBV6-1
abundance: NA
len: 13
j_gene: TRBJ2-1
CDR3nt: TGTGCCACTGGGAGGGGGCCCGACAATGAGCAGTTCTTC
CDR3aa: CATGRGPDNEQFF

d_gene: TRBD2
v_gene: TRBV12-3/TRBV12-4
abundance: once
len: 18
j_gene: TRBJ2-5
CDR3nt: TGTGCCAGCAGTGGAGAAAGTTCAGGGAGGGACCCACAAGAGACCCAGTACTTC
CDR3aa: CASSGESSGRDPQETQYF

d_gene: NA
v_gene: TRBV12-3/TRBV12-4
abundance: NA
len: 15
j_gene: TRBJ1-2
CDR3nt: TGTGCCAGCAGTTTATTGGGAGGGATTAACTATGGCTACACCTTC
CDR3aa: CASSLLGGINYGYTF

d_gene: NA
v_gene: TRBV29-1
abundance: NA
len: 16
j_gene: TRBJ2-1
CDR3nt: TGCAGCGTTGTTGGGCTAGCGCTTAGCTCCTACAATGAGCAGTTCTTC
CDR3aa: CSVVGLALSSYNEQFF

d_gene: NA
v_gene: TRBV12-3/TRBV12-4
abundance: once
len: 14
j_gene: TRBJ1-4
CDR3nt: TGTGCCAGCAGTTCAGGGGACGGTCATGAAAAACTGTTTTTT
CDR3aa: CASSSGDGHEKLFF

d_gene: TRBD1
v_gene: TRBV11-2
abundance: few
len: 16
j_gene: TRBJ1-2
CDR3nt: TGTGCCAGCAGCTTATCAGGGACAGCCCTCAACTTTGGCTACACCTTC
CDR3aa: CASSLSGTALNFGYTF

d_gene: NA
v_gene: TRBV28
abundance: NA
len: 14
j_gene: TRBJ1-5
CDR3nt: TGTGCCAGCAGTTTGGGCCACCGGAATCAGCCCCAGCATTTT
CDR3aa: CASSLGHRNQPQHF

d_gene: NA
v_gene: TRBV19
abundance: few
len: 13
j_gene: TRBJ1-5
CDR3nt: TGTGCCAGTAGTCCCCCCAGTCATCAGCCCCAGCATTTT
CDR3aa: CASSPPSHQPQHF

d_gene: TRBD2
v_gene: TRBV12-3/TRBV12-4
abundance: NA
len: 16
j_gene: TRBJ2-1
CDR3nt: TGTGCCAGCAGTTATCCGGGACTAGCGGGCTACAATGAGCAGTTCTTC
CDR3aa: CASSYPGLAGYNEQFF

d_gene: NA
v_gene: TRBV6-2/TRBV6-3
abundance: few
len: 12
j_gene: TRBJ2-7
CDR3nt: TGTGCCAGCAGTTACACCACAAGGGAGCAGTACTTC
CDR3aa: CASSYTTREQYF

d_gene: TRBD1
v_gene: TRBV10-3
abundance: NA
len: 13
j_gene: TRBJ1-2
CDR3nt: TGTGCCATCAACAGGGGACAAAACTATGGCTACACCTTC
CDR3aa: CAINRGQNYGYTF

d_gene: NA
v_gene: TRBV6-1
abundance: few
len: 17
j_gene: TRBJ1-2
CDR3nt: TGTGCCAGCAGTGAAGAGATCGTTCTGGGGTCCTCGGGGGGCTACACCTTC
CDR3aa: CASSEEIVLGSSGGYTF

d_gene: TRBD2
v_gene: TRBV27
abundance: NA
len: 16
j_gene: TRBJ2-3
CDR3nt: TGTGCCAGCAGTGGGGGACTAGCGGGACGCACAGATACGCAGTATTTT
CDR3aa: CASSGGLAGRTDTQYF

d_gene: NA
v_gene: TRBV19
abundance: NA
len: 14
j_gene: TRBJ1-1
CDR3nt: TGTGCCAGTATTGAAGCATCCATGAACACTGAAGCTTTCTTT
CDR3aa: CASIEASMNTEAFF

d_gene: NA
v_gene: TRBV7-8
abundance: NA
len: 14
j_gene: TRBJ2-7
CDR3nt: TGTGCCAGCAGCCCTGGGGCCAGGATCTACGAGCAGTACTTC
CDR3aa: CASSPGARIYEQYF

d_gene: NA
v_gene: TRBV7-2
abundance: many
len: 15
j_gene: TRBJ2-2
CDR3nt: TGTGCCAGCAGCTTAGCTAGCAGACTCACCGGGGAGCTGTTTTTT
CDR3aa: CASSLASRLTGELFF

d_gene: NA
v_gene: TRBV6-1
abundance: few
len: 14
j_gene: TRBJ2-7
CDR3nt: TGTGCCAGCACCGGACTCCTCGGGACGTACGAGCAGTACTTC
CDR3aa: CASTGLLGTYEQYF

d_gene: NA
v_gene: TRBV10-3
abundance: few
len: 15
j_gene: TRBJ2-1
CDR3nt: TGTGCCATCAGTGAAGGAAAGCCCTACGACAATGAGCAGTTCTTC
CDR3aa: CAISEGKPYDNEQFF

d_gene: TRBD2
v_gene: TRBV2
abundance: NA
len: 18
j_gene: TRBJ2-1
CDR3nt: TGTGCCAGCGATTGGAGGACTAGCGGATTCAGCTCCTACAATGAGCAGTTCTTC
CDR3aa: CASDWRTSGFSSYNEQFF

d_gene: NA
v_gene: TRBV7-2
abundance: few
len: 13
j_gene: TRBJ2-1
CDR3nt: TGTGCCAGCAGCGGCAGGATTTACAATGAGCAGTTCTTC
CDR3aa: CASSGRIYNEQFF

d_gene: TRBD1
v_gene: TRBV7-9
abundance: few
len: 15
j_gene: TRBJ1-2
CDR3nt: TGTGCCAGCAGATACGACAGGGGTCGTGTCTATGGCTACACCTTC
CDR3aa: CASRYDRGRVYGYTF

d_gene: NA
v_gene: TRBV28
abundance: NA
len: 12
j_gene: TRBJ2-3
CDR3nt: TGTGCCAGCAGTTTTCCCCCTGGTCCGGAGTATTTT
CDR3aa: CASSFPPGPEYF

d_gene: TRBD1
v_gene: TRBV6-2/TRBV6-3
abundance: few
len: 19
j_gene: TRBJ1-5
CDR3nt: TGTGCCAGCAGCCACGCCGGGACAGGGGTTCGGTATAGCAATCAGCCCCAGCATTTT
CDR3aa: CASSHAGTGVRYSNQPQHF

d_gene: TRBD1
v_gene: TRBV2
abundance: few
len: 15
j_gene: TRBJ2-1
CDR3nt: TGTGCCAGCAGTTCCCGGGACAGGGGAGTTGGGGAGCAGTTCTTC
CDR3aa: CASSSRDRGVGEQFF